This T cell receptor beta chain was documented in a study of sequential checkpoint blockade in melanoma. Study overall: Patients were randomized 1:1 to nivolumab-then-ipilimumab or ipilimumab-then-nivolumab first-line.

Treatment specified: randomized to nivolumab then ipilimumab (arm A) or the reverse (arm B). Some clones are missing from TCRdb's copy, which holds only in-frame ones; the method was immunoSEQ multiplex PCR. The sample holds around 10,000 clones; around three quarters are singletons and the top ten take 36%. In germline, CDR1 is MNHEY, CDR2 SMNVEV (reference sequence). The trim removed 2 bases at V and 4 bases at J, leaving 5 bases unmatched. This CDR3 spans 16 amino acids. The TCR originated in a human donor with melanoma. The material sequenced was CD8+ T cells sorted from blood (inferred from file names), taken from a patient given nivolumab and ipilimumab in sequence. This chain connects TRBV27 to TRBJ2-7; 13 nucleotides line up with TRBD2. The CDR3 bases are TGTGCCAGCAGTTTAGCCCTGGGACTAGCGGGGTACGAGCAGTACTTC. This translates into CASSLALGLAGYEQYF.